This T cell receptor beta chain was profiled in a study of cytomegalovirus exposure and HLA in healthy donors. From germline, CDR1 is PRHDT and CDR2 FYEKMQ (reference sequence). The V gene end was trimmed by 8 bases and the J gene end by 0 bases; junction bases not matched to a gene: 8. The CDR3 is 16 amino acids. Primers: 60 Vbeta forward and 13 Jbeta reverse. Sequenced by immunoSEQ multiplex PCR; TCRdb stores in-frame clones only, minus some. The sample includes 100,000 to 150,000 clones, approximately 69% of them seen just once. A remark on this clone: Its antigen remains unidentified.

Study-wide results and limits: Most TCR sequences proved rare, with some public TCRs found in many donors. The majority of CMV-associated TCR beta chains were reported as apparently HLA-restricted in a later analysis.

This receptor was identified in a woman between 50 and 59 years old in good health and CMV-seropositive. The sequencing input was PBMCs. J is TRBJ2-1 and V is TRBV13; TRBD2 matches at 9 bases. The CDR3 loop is CASHVRAGGSYNEQFF. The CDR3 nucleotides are TGTGCCAGCCATGTCAGAGCGGGAGGCTCCTACAATGAGCAGTTCTTC. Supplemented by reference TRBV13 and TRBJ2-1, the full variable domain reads AAGVIQSPRHLIKEKRETATLKCYPIPRHDTVYWYQQGPGQDPQFLISFYEKMQSDKGSIPDRFSAQQFSDYHSELNMSSLELGDSALYFCASHVRAGGSYNEQFFGPGTRLTVL.